The next 22 T cell receptor beta chains were all read from a single sample in a study of cytomegalovirus exposure and HLA in healthy donors. The PCR contained 60 Vbeta and 13 Jbeta primers. Measured with immunoSEQ multiplex PCR; TCRdb has only the in-frame clones, and not every one. The repertoire holds about 170,000 clones, about three quarters seen once, with 0.7% to 0.8% in the top ten. Sequenced input: PBMCs. These receptors came from a female donor in good health and CMV-seronegative.

The rearrangement links TRBV27 to TRBJ2-1; 7 positions agree with TRBD1. The trim removed 6 bases at V and 7 bases at J, leaving 12 bases unmatched. The CDR3 totals 15 residues. Looked up from germline, CDR1 is MNHEY and CDR2 is SMNVEV (reference sequence). Written as DNA, the CDR3 is TGTGCCAGCAGCACCGGACAGGTGGGTGGGAATGAGCAGTTCTTC. It specifies CASSTGQVGGNEQFF.

The V call is TRBV9, the J call TRBJ2-7, with D uncertain. CDR1 and CDR2 (germline): SGDLS, YYNGEE. V shed 0 bases and J shed 0 bases, with 10 bases lying between them. The length of the CDR3 is 15 residues. The CDR3 is CASSVGGSHSYEQYF. CDR3 DNA: TGTGCCAGCAGCGTAGGAGGCTCACACTCCTACGAGCAGTACTTC.

The CDR3: CASSETSGIINEQFF. Here the CDR3 DNA reads TGTGCCAGTAGCGAAACTAGCGGGATTATCAATGAGCAGTTCTTC. The V gene is TRBV19, the J gene TRBJ2-1, with TRBD2 identical over 10 bases. V dropped 6 bases and J dropped 6; count of bases not matched to a gene: 8. CDR1 LNHDA and CDR2 SQIVND come from the germline V gene (reference sequence). The CDR3 is 15 amino acids.

The chain links TRBV5-4 to TRBJ2-7, with TRBD1 as a possible D gene (6 bases). The CDR3 has 15 amino acids. Germline values: CDR1 SGHNT, CDR2 YYREEE (reference sequence). The V and J ends lost 1 base and 2 bases respectively, with 13 bases between them. The CDR3 spells CASSLQQGMAYEQYF. The CDR3 coding sequence is TGTGCCAGCAGCTTGCAACAGGGTATGGCCTACGAGCAGTACTTC.

The V call is TRBV6-5, the J call TRBJ2-7; TRBD2 might be the D (5 bases). The CDR3 contains 13 residues. Germline values: CDR1 MNHEY, CDR2 SVGAGI. V was trimmed by 7 bases and J by 2 bases, leaving 12 bases between them. CDR3 sequence reads: CASTTPGTYEQYF. The CDR3 DNA reads TGTGCCAGCACCACCCCGGGAACCTACGAGCAGTACTTC.

This clone was picked up one time. The rearrangement uses TRBV5-5 and TRBJ1-6; 7 nucleotides line up with TRBD1. The CDR3 runs 14 residues. The trim removed 2 bases at V and 10 bases at J, leaving 6 bases unmatched. From germline, CDR1 is SGHKS and CDR2 YYEKEE (reference sequence). The CDR3 DNA reads as TGTGCCAGCAGCTTAAAGGGGGCAGGCTCACCCCTCCACTTT. It codes for CASSLKGAGSPLHF.

The chain carries TRBV11-2 and TRBJ1-2, with D maybe TRBD1 (5 bases). Looked up from germline, CDR1 is SGHAT and CDR2 is FQNNGV. This CDR3 has 15 amino acids. V was trimmed by 5 bases and J by 4 bases, leaving 17 bases between them. DNA for the CDR3: TGTGCCAGCAGCAAGATAGGGGCAACCTCCTATGGCTACACCTTC. It translates to CASSKIGATSYGYTF.

Notes on this clone: The junction departs from the called germline gene at one end, perhaps through a read error. The same CDR3 is also encoded by other DNA sequences in this sample. The rearrangement links TRBV30 to TRBJ2-7; D perhaps matches TRBD1 (5 bases). The length of the CDR3 is 17 residues. Germline V gives CDR1 GTSNPN, CDR2 SVGIG (reference sequence). The CDR3 DNA reads as TGCGCCTGGAGTGTCGGCAGGACCCACCTCTTTGGGGCCGAGCAGTACTTC. This codes for CAWSVGRTHLFGAEQYF.

V and J are TRBV27 and TRBJ2-2, with D perhaps matching TRBD2 (7 bases). The germline CDR1 and CDR2 sequences are MNHEY and SMNVEV (reference sequence). Trimming took off 6 bases at V and 4 bases at J, with 18 bases between the two ends. CDR3 length equals 16 residues. DNA for the CDR3: TGTGCCAGCAGGGGCTTAGGGGGGGCAGGCACCGGGGAGCTGTTTTTT. Protein product: CASRGLGGAGTGELFF.

This chain uses TRBV2 with TRBJ2-5; a weak D match, TRBD1 (5 bases). The ends were cut back, 4 bases at V and 5 bases at J, with 11 bases in the middle. The CDR3 extends over 13 amino acids. Germline V gives CDR1 SNHLY, CDR2 FYNNEI. This chain's CDR3 is CASSGGESETQYF. The CDR3 DNA sequence: TGTGCCAGCAGTGGGGGCGAGTCGGAGACCCAGTACTTC.

Remarks on this clone: Other DNA sequences in this specimen translate into the identical CDR3. This chain links TRBV7-2 with TRBJ2-7; the D is unclear. The germline CDR1 and CDR2 sequences are SGHTA and FQGNSA. V was clipped by 4 bases and J by 3 bases, with 4 bases between them. The CDR3 is 11 residues long. The DNA of the CDR3 is TGTGCCAGCAGCTCACTCTACGAGCAGTACTTC. Residues: CASSSLYEQYF.

The chain couples TRBV19 to TRBJ2-7; TRBD1 aligns across 8 bases. With 4 bases clipped from V and 6 bases from J, the junction kept 8 bases outside the gene matches. In germline, CDR1 is LNHDA, CDR2 SQIVND (reference sequence). This CDR3 spans 14 amino acids. CDR3 sequence (DNA): TGTGCCAGTAGTACCAGGGGGCCCATGGGCGAGCAGTACTTC. This translates into CASSTRGPMGEQYF.

This chain connects TRBV19 to TRBJ1-1; TRBD1 might be the D (5 bases). This CDR3 is 11 amino acids long. Germline lookup yields CDR1 LNHDA and CDR2 SQIVND (reference sequence). Trimming took 7 bases from V and 5 from J, leaving 8 bases between them. The chain's CDR3 is CASIGGTEAFF. DNA for the CDR3: TGTGCCAGTATCGGGGGGACTGAAGCTTTCTTT.

The rearrangement links TRBV12-5 to TRBJ2-7, with D uncertain. The germline gives CDR1 LGHNT, CDR2 FRNRAP. Trimming pared 7 bases from V and 3 bases from J, leaving 13 bases between. This CDR3 is built from 13 residues. CDR3 amino acids: CASALIGVYEQYF. CDR3 DNA sequence: TGTGCTAGTGCCCTAATAGGAGTCTACGAGCAGTACTTC.

The chain couples TRBV28 to TRBJ2-7; 8 nucleotides agree with TRBD2. The germline V gene encodes CDR1 MDHEN and CDR2 SYDVKM. This CDR3 is built from 14 residues. V gave up 5 bases and J gave up 6 bases; unmatched junction bases: 9. The CDR3 nucleotides are TGTGCCAGCAGTAAGCCCCCCGGGGGGGTCGAGCAGTACTTC. Translated: CASSKPPGGVEQYF.

This chain connects TRBV19 to TRBJ2-6, with 7 bases aligning to TRBD1. The length of the CDR3 is 20 residues. J gave up 1 base and V 0 bases, and 12 bases lay outside the gene matches. Per the germline V gene, CDR1 is LNHDA and CDR2 is SQIVND (reference sequence). The CDR3 is CASSIDGDRVLGSGANVLTF. CDR3 coding DNA: TGTGCCAGTAGTATAGATGGAGACAGGGTCTTAGGGTCTGGGGCCAACGTCCTGACTTTC. Based on the CDR3 plus reference TRBV19 and TRBJ2-6, the full variable domain is DGGITQSPKYLFRKEGQNVTLSCEQNLNHDAMYWYRQDPGQGLRLIYYSQIVNDFQKGDIAEGYSVSREKKESFPLTVTSAQKNPTAFYLCASSIDGDRVLGSGANVLTFGAGSRLTVL.

The chain has TRBV6-6 and TRBJ2-3; TRBD2 matches at 8 bases. The germline CDR1 and CDR2 sequences are MNHNY and SVGAGI (reference sequence). V lost 0 bases to trimming and J lost 3 bases; unmatched junction nucleotides: 2. The CDR3 loop spans 15 amino acids. CDR3 nucleotide sequence: TGTGCCAGCAGTTACTCGGGACTAGAAACAGATACGCAGTATTTT. Translating it yields CASSYSGLETDTQYF.

The chain couples TRBV28 to TRBJ1-5; perhaps TRBD1 as D (5 bases). The CDR3 extends over 12 amino acids. Germline lookup yields CDR1 MDHEN and CDR2 SYDVKM. Deletions cut 5 bases from V and 7 bases from J, with 9 bases between. The CDR3 DNA is TGTGCCAGCAGTCAGTCAGGGCAGCCCCAGCATTTT. Translated, it gives CASSQSGQPQHF.

The V gene is TRBV5-1, the J gene TRBJ2-6; 11 bases match TRBD1. The V and J ends lost 5 bases and 1 base, in that order; junction bases with no gene match: 5. From germline, CDR1 is SGHRS and CDR2 YFSETQ. This CDR3 is built from 17 residues. The CDR3 DNA reads TGCGCCAGCAGACCCGGGACAGGGGGTTCTGGGGCCAACGTCCTGACTTTC. Encoded protein: CASRPGTGGSGANVLTF. Supplemented by reference TRBV5-1 and TRBJ2-6, the full variable domain reads KAGVTQTPRYLIKTRGQQVTLSCSPISGHRSVSWYQQTPGQGLQFLFEYFSETQRNKGNFPGRFSGRQFSNSRSEMNVSTLELGDSALYLCASRPGTGGSGANVLTFGAGSRLTVL.

The V and J genes are TRBV12-5 and TRBJ2-7; 9 bases are a match to TRBD1. Per the germline V gene, CDR1 is LGHNT and CDR2 is FRNRAP. With V trimmed by 0 bases and J by 5 bases, 8 bases remained unmatched. The CDR3 has 16 amino acids. The CDR3 DNA is TGTGCTAGTGGTTTGGTAGTAGGGACAGGGTTAAACGAGCAGTACTTC. Protein sequence: CASGLVVGTGLNEQYF. Together with reference TRBV12-5 and TRBJ2-7, the CDR3 gives the full variable domain: DARVTQTPRHKVTEMGQEVTMRCQPILGHNTVFWYRQTMMQGLELLAYFRNRAPLDDSGMPKDRFSAEMPDATLATLKIQPSEPRDSAVYFCASGLVVGTGLNEQYFGPGTRLTVT.

The chain carries TRBV19 and TRBJ1-3; 8 bases align to TRBD1. The CDR3 has 16 residues. The trim removed 4 bases at V and 4 bases at J, leaving 9 bases unmatched. Germline V lookup: CDR1 LNHDA, CDR2 SQIVND (reference sequence). The chain's CDR3 is CASSKGQAERGNTIYF. The CDR3, as DNA: TGTGCCAGTAGTAAGGGACAGGCCGAGCGGGGAAACACCATATATTTT. Supplemented by reference TRBV19 and TRBJ1-3, the full variable domain reads DGGITQSPKYLFRKEGQNVTLSCEQNLNHDAMYWYRQDPGQGLRLIYYSQIVNDFQKGDIAEGYSVSREKKESFPLTVTSAQKNPTAFYLCASSKGQAERGNTIYFGEGSWLTVV.

The chain combines TRBV9 with TRBJ2-2, with 8 bases that match TRBD1. The CDR3 runs 16 residues. Germline V CDR1 and CDR2: SGDLS, YYNGEE. Trimming took 0 bases from V and 1 from J; bases not matched to a gene: 2. This CDR3 is CASSVAGTGNTGELFF. The DNA for the CDR3 is TGTGCCAGCAGCGTAGCTGGGACAGGGAACACCGGGGAGCTGTTTTTT.